These T cell receptor beta chains were read from a single sample in a study of shared clonotypes between healthy human individuals. Only in-frame clones appear in the TCRdb table, and some are missing; sequencing was by immunoSEQ multiplex PCR. This sample carries about 2.2 million clones, about 92% of them seen once, and the ten largest clones take 1.5% to 2%. The sample was naive CD8+ T cells from PBMCs. The source of these receptors is a man aged 18 to 30 in good health. Some clones in this sample may be carry-over from other donors' samples. CDR3s include the opening cysteine and the closing phenylalanine or tryptophan. Each record gives: D gene, clone size, J gene, V gene, CDR3 protein, CDR3 DNA. The D gene is left open where the match is weak. Clone size is stated in some rows and not others, as once, few, many or a class when expanded.

D gene: TRBD2
clone size: -
J gene: TRBJ2-3
V gene: TRBV7-8
CDR3 protein: CASSLLAGPSTDTQYF
CDR3 DNA: TGTGCCAGCAGCTTACTAGCGGGACCTAGCACAGATACGCAGTATTTT

D gene: -
clone size: -
J gene: TRBJ2-3
V gene: TRBV7-6
CDR3 protein: CASSPRDKETDTQYF
CDR3 DNA: TGTGCCAGCAGCCCCCGGGACAAAGAGACAGATACGCAGTATTTT

D gene: -
clone size: -
J gene: TRBJ2-7
V gene: TRBV5-1
CDR3 protein: CASSMSVLYEQYF
CDR3 DNA: TGCGCCAGCAGTATGTCCGTTCTCTACGAGCAGTACTTC

D gene: TRBD1
clone size: -
J gene: TRBJ1-1
V gene: TRBV6-1
CDR3 protein: CASSDGDRLGRAFF
CDR3 DNA: TGTGCCAGCAGTGATGGGGACAGGTTGGGTAGAGCTTTCTTT

D gene: TRBD2
clone size: -
J gene: TRBJ2-2
V gene: TRBV4-1
CDR3 protein: CASSQISGGLSGELFF
CDR3 DNA: TGCGCCAGCAGCCAGATTAGCGGGGGACTGAGCGGGGAGCTGTTTTTT

D gene: -
clone size: -
J gene: TRBJ2-2
V gene: TRBV7-3
CDR3 protein: CASSLLSTGELFF
CDR3 DNA: TGTGCCAGCAGCTTACTAAGCACCGGGGAGCTGTTTTTT

D gene: -
clone size: -
J gene: TRBJ2-2
V gene: TRBV9
CDR3 protein: CASSVAGEFQGWELFF
CDR3 DNA: TGTGCCAGCAGCGTAGCAGGGGAATTTCAGGGGTGGGAGCTGTTTTTT

D gene: TRBD1
clone size: -
J gene: TRBJ1-2
V gene: TRBV19
CDR3 protein: CASSIPTGDGYTF
CDR3 DNA: TGTGCCAGTAGTATCCCGACAGGGGATGGCTACACCTTC

D gene: TRBD2
clone size: -
J gene: TRBJ2-1
V gene: TRBV9
CDR3 protein: CASSVSGGRLVNEQFF
CDR3 DNA: TGTGCCAGCAGCGTGAGCGGCGGGAGGTTGGTCAATGAGCAGTTCTTC

D gene: -
clone size: -
J gene: TRBJ2-7
V gene: TRBV7-3
CDR3 protein: CASSLQAGGEQYF
CDR3 DNA: TGTGCCAGCAGCCTCCAAGCTGGGGGCGAGCAGTACTTC

D gene: -
clone size: -
J gene: TRBJ2-7
V gene: TRBV5-4
CDR3 protein: CASSLGQTIYEQYF
CDR3 DNA: TGTGCCAGCAGCTTGGGACAGACAATCTACGAGCAGTACTTC

D gene: TRBD1
clone size: -
J gene: TRBJ2-7
V gene: TRBV28
CDR3 protein: CASSLAGQVGEQYF
CDR3 DNA: TGTGCCAGCAGTCTTGCGGGACAGGTGGGCGAGCAGTACTTC

D gene: TRBD1
clone size: -
J gene: TRBJ1-2
V gene: TRBV27
CDR3 protein: CASSFGTGHGYTF
CDR3 DNA: TGTGCCAGCAGTTTTGGGACAGGGCATGGCTACACCTTC

D gene: TRBD1
clone size: -
J gene: TRBJ2-3
V gene: TRBV9
CDR3 protein: CASSLSDRGLTDTQYF
CDR3 DNA: TGTGCCAGCAGCCTGAGCGACAGGGGGCTCACAGATACGCAGTATTTT

D gene: -
clone size: -
J gene: TRBJ2-7
V gene: TRBV15
CDR3 protein: CATSRVRGAYEQYF
CDR3 DNA: TGTGCCACCAGCAGAGTCAGGGGGGCCTACGAGCAGTACTTC

D gene: -
clone size: -
J gene: TRBJ1-3
V gene: TRBV21-1
CDR3 protein: CASSKAQGPRGLGNTIYF
CDR3 DNA: TGTGCCAGCAGCAAAGCACAGGGCCCTCGGGGTTTGGGAAACACCATATATTTT

D gene: -
clone size: few
J gene: TRBJ1-5
V gene: TRBV27
CDR3 protein: CASSSLGVRGNQPQHF
CDR3 DNA: TGTGCCAGCAGTTCATTGGGCGTCAGGGGCAATCAGCCCCAGCATTTT

D gene: TRBD1
clone size: -
J gene: TRBJ2-5
V gene: TRBV27
CDR3 protein: CASNSLDRGWGETQYF
CDR3 DNA: TGTGCCAGCAATAGTTTGGACAGGGGATGGGGGGAGACCCAGTACTTC

D gene: -
clone size: -
J gene: TRBJ1-1
V gene: TRBV19
CDR3 protein: CASSIDSLGTEAFF
CDR3 DNA: TGTGCCAGTAGTATAGACTCATTAGGGACTGAAGCTTTCTTT

D gene: -
clone size: -
J gene: TRBJ2-1
V gene: TRBV7-3
CDR3 protein: CASSSLGTPDRPTYNEQFF
CDR3 DNA: TGTGCCAGCAGCTCCCTTGGGACTCCGGATCGCCCCACCTACAATGAGCAGTTCTTC

D gene: -
clone size: -
J gene: TRBJ1-1
V gene: TRBV7-6
CDR3 protein: CASRRGGNTEAFF
CDR3 DNA: TGTGCCAGCCGACGGGGAGGGAACACTGAAGCTTTCTTT

D gene: TRBD2
clone size: -
J gene: TRBJ2-1
V gene: TRBV7-3
CDR3 protein: CASSFLAVAGGPSSYNEQFF
CDR3 DNA: TGTGCCAGCAGCTTCCTGGCGGTAGCGGGAGGGCCGAGCTCCTACAATGAGCAGTTCTTC

D gene: -
clone size: -
J gene: TRBJ2-2
V gene: TRBV18
CDR3 protein: CASSPISSAGELFF
CDR3 DNA: TGTGCCAGCTCACCAATTAGTTCTGCCGGGGAGCTGTTTTTT

D gene: -
clone size: once
J gene: TRBJ2-1
V gene: TRBV27
CDR3 protein: CASSISAGNEQFF
CDR3 DNA: TGTGCCAGCAGCATTTCCGCGGGGAATGAGCAGTTCTTC

D gene: -
clone size: -
J gene: TRBJ1-5
V gene: TRBV27
CDR3 protein: CASSFRGPNQPQHF
CDR3 DNA: TGTGCCAGCAGTTTCAGGGGTCCGAATCAGCCCCAGCATTTT

D gene: TRBD2
clone size: -
J gene: TRBJ2-2
V gene: TRBV7-3
CDR3 protein: CASSLGLAPTGELFF
CDR3 DNA: TGTGCCAGCAGCCTCGGACTAGCGCCCACCGGGGAGCTGTTTTTT

D gene: TRBD2
clone size: -
J gene: TRBJ2-1
V gene: TRBV7-9
CDR3 protein: CASSGWAGENYNEQFF
CDR3 DNA: TGTGCCAGCAGCGGGTGGGCGGGAGAGAACTACAATGAGCAGTTCTTC

D gene: -
clone size: -
J gene: TRBJ1-2
V gene: TRBV6-1
CDR3 protein: CASVWGGGYTF
CDR3 DNA: TGTGCCAGCGTATGGGGAGGCGGCTACACCTTC

D gene: -
clone size: -
J gene: TRBJ1-5
V gene: TRBV19
CDR3 protein: CASSIDREGSNQPQHF
CDR3 DNA: TGTGCCAGTAGTATAGATCGGGAGGGAAGCAATCAGCCCCAGCATTTT

D gene: -
clone size: -
J gene: TRBJ2-3
V gene: TRBV27
CDR3 protein: CASSLSTVWRDDTDTQYF
CDR3 DNA: TGTGCCAGCAGTTTATCGACGGTTTGGCGGGACGACACAGATACGCAGTATTTT

D gene: TRBD2
clone size: -
J gene: TRBJ2-1
V gene: TRBV27
CDR3 protein: CASSWTSGYNEQFF
CDR3 DNA: TGTGCCAGCAGTTGGACTAGCGGGTACAATGAGCAGTTCTTC

D gene: TRBD1
clone size: -
J gene: TRBJ2-7
V gene: TRBV2
CDR3 protein: CASTMGGGTGSYEQYF
CDR3 DNA: TGTGCCAGCACCATGGGAGGGGGGACAGGGTCCTACGAGCAGTACTTC

D gene: -
clone size: -
J gene: TRBJ1-5
V gene: TRBV6-1
CDR3 protein: CASSEARNRVDGQPQHF
CDR3 DNA: TGTGCCAGCAGTGAAGCTAGGAACAGGGTGGACGGGCAGCCCCAGCATTTT

D gene: -
clone size: -
J gene: TRBJ1-5
V gene: TRBV9
CDR3 protein: CASSVGANQPQHF
CDR3 DNA: TGTGCCAGCAGCGTTGGGGCCAATCAGCCCCAGCATTTT

D gene: -
clone size: -
J gene: TRBJ2-7
V gene: TRBV27
CDR3 protein: CASSLFTGLNYEQYF
CDR3 DNA: TGTGCCAGCAGTTTGTTTACAGGACTTAACTACGAGCAGTACTTC

D gene: TRBD2
clone size: -
J gene: TRBJ2-5
V gene: TRBV28
CDR3 protein: CASRGAGGPETQYF
CDR3 DNA: TGTGCCAGCAGGGGAGCGGGAGGGCCGGAGACCCAGTACTTC

D gene: -
clone size: -
J gene: TRBJ2-7
V gene: TRBV28
CDR3 protein: CASSSPHGTPVEQYF
CDR3 DNA: TGTGCCAGCAGTTCCCCCCACGGCACCCCAGTGGAGCAGTACTTC

D gene: -
clone size: -
J gene: TRBJ1-2
V gene: TRBV5-6
CDR3 protein: CASSLRVLDYGYTF
CDR3 DNA: TGTGCCAGCAGCTTGCGGGTTTTGGACTATGGCTACACCTTC

D gene: TRBD1
clone size: -
J gene: TRBJ2-7
V gene: TRBV28
CDR3 protein: CASRHRGYEQYF
CDR3 DNA: TGTGCCAGCAGACACAGGGGCTACGAGCAGTACTTC

D gene: -
clone size: -
J gene: TRBJ2-7
V gene: TRBV5-1
CDR3 protein: CASSGRETQSYYEQYF
CDR3 DNA: TGCGCCAGCAGCGGCCGGGAGACCCAGAGTTACTACGAGCAGTACTTC

D gene: -
clone size: -
J gene: TRBJ2-5
V gene: TRBV6-5
CDR3 protein: CASSYQGGTQYF
CDR3 DNA: TGTGCCAGCAGTTACCAGGGGGGGACCCAGTACTTC

D gene: TRBD1
clone size: -
J gene: TRBJ2-7
V gene: TRBV9
CDR3 protein: CASSEGPGQGGYEQYF
CDR3 DNA: TGTGCCAGCAGCGAGGGGCCGGGACAGGGGGGATACGAGCAGTACTTC

D gene: -
clone size: -
J gene: TRBJ1-1
V gene: TRBV25-1
CDR3 protein: CASSAGAGSTEAFF
CDR3 DNA: TGTGCCAGCAGTGCTGGGGCCGGAAGCACTGAAGCTTTCTTT

D gene: -
clone size: -
J gene: TRBJ1-5
V gene: TRBV6-1
CDR3 protein: CASSEDRVWQPQHF
CDR3 DNA: TGTGCCAGCAGTGAAGACAGGGTCTGGCAGCCCCAGCATTTT

D gene: -
clone size: -
J gene: TRBJ1-1
V gene: TRBV19
CDR3 protein: CASSIGPNTEAFF
CDR3 DNA: TGTGCCAGTAGTATCGGTCCAAACACTGAAGCTTTCTTT

D gene: -
clone size: -
J gene: TRBJ2-7
V gene: TRBV29-1
CDR3 protein: CSVVGKNYEQYF
CDR3 DNA: TGCAGCGTTGTCGGGAAGAACTACGAGCAGTACTTC

D gene: TRBD1
clone size: -
J gene: TRBJ1-1
V gene: TRBV27
CDR3 protein: CASSSLTGAGGTEAFF
CDR3 DNA: TGTGCCAGCAGTTCTTTAACAGGGGCGGGAGGGACTGAAGCTTTCTTT

D gene: TRBD1
clone size: -
J gene: TRBJ1-4
V gene: TRBV10-3
CDR3 protein: CATGQADEEKLFF
CDR3 DNA: TGTGCCACCGGACAGGCCGACGAAGAAAAACTGTTTTTT

D gene: TRBD2
clone size: -
J gene: TRBJ2-1
V gene: TRBV9
CDR3 protein: CASSGGTSWNEQFF
CDR3 DNA: TGTGCCAGCAGCGGCGGGACTAGTTGGAATGAGCAGTTCTTC

D gene: -
clone size: -
J gene: TRBJ2-7
V gene: TRBV9
CDR3 protein: CASSVEPVTQTYEQYF
CDR3 DNA: TGTGCCAGCAGCGTAGAACCCGTGACGCAGACCTACGAGCAGTACTTC

D gene: -
clone size: -
J gene: TRBJ2-3
V gene: TRBV7-2
CDR3 protein: CASSLVGSTDTQYF
CDR3 DNA: TGTGCCAGCAGCTTAGTCGGGTCCACAGATACGCAGTATTTT

D gene: -
clone size: -
J gene: TRBJ2-2
V gene: TRBV7-9
CDR3 protein: CASSPPRLGQANTGELFF
CDR3 DNA: TGTGCCAGCAGCCCTCCTCGATTGGGGCAGGCAAACACCGGGGAGCTGTTTTTT

D gene: -
clone size: -
J gene: TRBJ2-1
V gene: TRBV13
CDR3 protein: CASSLRSGSYNEQFF
CDR3 DNA: TGTGCCAGCAGCTTAAGGTCGGGCTCCTACAATGAGCAGTTCTTC

D gene: -
clone size: -
J gene: TRBJ2-2
V gene: TRBV25-1
CDR3 protein: CASAAQENTGELFF
CDR3 DNA: TGTGCCAGCGCTGCTCAGGAGAACACCGGGGAGCTGTTTTTT

D gene: -
clone size: -
J gene: TRBJ2-7
V gene: TRBV29-1
CDR3 protein: CSYNFGGYEQYF
CDR3 DNA: TGCAGTTATAATTTCGGGGGTTACGAGCAGTACTTC

D gene: TRBD1
clone size: few
J gene: TRBJ2-7
V gene: TRBV6-5
CDR3 protein: CASSYSTGQQSYEQYF
CDR3 DNA: TGTGCCAGCAGTTACTCTACGGGACAGCAATCCTACGAGCAGTACTTC

D gene: TRBD1
clone size: -
J gene: TRBJ2-3
V gene: TRBV28
CDR3 protein: CASRPGTGLYLSTDTQYF
CDR3 DNA: TGTGCCAGCAGACCCGGGACAGGACTTTATCTTAGCACAGATACGCAGTATTTT

D gene: -
clone size: -
J gene: TRBJ2-1
V gene: TRBV27
CDR3 protein: CASSPTLGTRDEQFF
CDR3 DNA: TGTGCCAGCAGTCCGACCCTGGGCACAAGAGATGAGCAGTTCTTC

D gene: TRBD2
clone size: -
J gene: TRBJ2-3
V gene: TRBV30
CDR3 protein: CACPSPGRGDTQYF
CDR3 DNA: TGTGCCTGTCCCTCGCCAGGGAGGGGAGATACGCAGTATTTT